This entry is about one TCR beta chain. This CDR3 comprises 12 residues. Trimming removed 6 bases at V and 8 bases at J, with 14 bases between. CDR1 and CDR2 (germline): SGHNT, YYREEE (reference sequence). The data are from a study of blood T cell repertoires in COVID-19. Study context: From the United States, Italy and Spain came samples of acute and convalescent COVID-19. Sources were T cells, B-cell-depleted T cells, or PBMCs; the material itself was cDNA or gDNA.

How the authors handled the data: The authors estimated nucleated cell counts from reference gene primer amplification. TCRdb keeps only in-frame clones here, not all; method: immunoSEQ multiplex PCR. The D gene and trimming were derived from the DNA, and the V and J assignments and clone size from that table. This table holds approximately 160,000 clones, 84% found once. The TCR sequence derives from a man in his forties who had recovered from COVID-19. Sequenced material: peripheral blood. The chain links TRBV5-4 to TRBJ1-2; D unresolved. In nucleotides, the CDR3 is TGTGCCAGCACTTTGGGCGACGAGGGCTACACCTTC. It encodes CASTLGDEGYTF.